The 19 T cell receptor beta chains below come from one sample, sequenced in a study of early T cells in non-severe SARS-CoV-2 infection. TCRdb called the 5' RACE reads again in MiXCR, with one record for every CDR3 protein. The sample lists 75,000 to 100,000 distinct CDR3 sequences, 16% occurring once. Sequences were obtained from whole blood. The receptors were gathered from an adult who was a healthcare worker with PCR-confirmed SARS-CoV-2 infection or an uninfected control (not recorded which).

The V and J genes are TRBV28 and TRBJ2-1, with 8 nucleotides matching TRBD2. V was pared by 9 bases and J by 7 bases, with 5 bases of the junction left unmatched. This CDR3 comprises 12 residues. Germline CDR1 reads MDHEN; CDR2 reads SYDVKM. As DNA, the CDR3 is TGTGCCAGTTCGGGAGGGAGGAATGAGCAGTTCTTC. Translation gives CASSGGRNEQFF.

The gene calls are TRBV27 and TRBJ1-2; TRBD1 matches at 10 bases. The CDR3 extends over 14 amino acids. The V gene end was trimmed by 6 bases and the J gene end by 3 bases; junction bases not matched to a gene: 4. From germline, CDR1 is MNHEY and CDR2 SMNVEV (reference sequence). CDR3 residues: CASRGQGGHYGYTF. The CDR3, as DNA: TGTGCCAGCAGAGGACAGGGGGGACACTATGGCTACACCTTC.

This clonotype has just a few counts. The gene calls are TRBV29-1 and TRBJ2-6; D unclear. This CDR3 has 12 amino acids. CDR1 and CDR2 from the germline V gene are SQVTM and ANQGSEA. V shed 6 bases and J shed 2 bases, with 5 bases lying between them. The CDR3 nucleotides read TGCAGCGTGGAAACTGGGGCCAACGTCCTGACTTTC. It yields the protein CSVETGANVLTF.

This clonotype has ten or more counts. The chain uses TRBV12-3 or TRBV12-4 and TRBJ1-2; TRBD1 agrees at 8 bases. The length of the CDR3 is 14 residues. J lost 3 bases, V lost 6 bases, and 6 bases had no gene match. The CDR3 here is CASSPGQGDYGYTF. The CDR3 DNA reads TGTGCCAGCAGCCCCGGACAGGGCGACTATGGCTACACCTTC.

This clonotype was counted at least ten times. The chain's CDR3 is CASSLVPPEKQGQDTEAFF. CDR3 in DNA: TGTGCCAGCAGCTTAGTCCCCCCCGAGAAACAGGGACAGGACACTGAAGCTTTCTTT. This chain connects TRBV7-6 to TRBJ1-1; 8 bases line up with TRBD1. V lost 1 base and J lost 3; bases outside the gene matches: 16. CDR1 is SGHVS, CDR2 FNYEAQ, per germline. This CDR3 has 19 residues.

The rearrangement joins TRBV4-1 to TRBJ1-1; unclear D gene. This CDR3 has 11 residues. Germline assignment: CDR1 MGHRA and CDR2 YSYEKL. Trimming removed 3 bases from V and 4 bases from J, with 3 bases in between. For the CDR3, the DNA is TGCGCCAGCAGCCACTCCACTGAAGCTTTCTTT. It translates to CASSHSTEAFF.

This clonotype was found a few times. The J gene is TRBJ2-1, the V gene TRBV7-9; 11 bases agree with TRBD2. CDR3 length: 19 residues. The junction had 11 bases not matched to a gene; V was cut back by 0 bases and J by 4 bases. Germline V gene sequence: CDR1 SEHNR, CDR2 FQNEAQ (reference sequence). CDR3 in DNA: TGTGCCAGCAGCTTAGCGGCGACTAGCGGGGCTGAAGGTTACAATGAGCAGTTCTTC. The encoded protein is CASSLAATSGAEGYNEQFF.

This clonotype showed up many times. The chain links TRBV28 to TRBJ1-6, with D possibly TRBD1 on 6 matching bases. Germline V gives CDR1 MDHEN, CDR2 SYDVKM. This CDR3 is 16 amino acids long. The V gene lost 7 bases and the J gene lost 4 bases, with 17 bases spanning the gap. The CDR3 loop is CASTQRGGGYNSPLHF. CDR3 coding DNA: TGTGCCAGCACCCAGAGGGGGGGCGGGTATAATTCACCCCTCCACTTT.

The rearrangement uses TRBV24-1 and TRBJ2-3; TRBD2 matches at 7 bases. V was clipped by 1 base and J by 2 bases; unmatched bases: 2. The CDR3 loop spans 15 amino acids. CDR1 and CDR2 (germline): KGHDR, SFDVKD. The CDR3 nucleotides are TGTGCCACCAGTGATTTAAGCGGGGACACAGATACGCAGTATTTT. This translates into CATSDLSGDTDTQYF.

This clonotype was detected many times. This CDR3 reads CSASSWVGSSYNEQFF. DNA of the CDR3: TGCAGTGCTAGTTCCTGGGTCGGGAGCTCCTACAATGAGCAGTTCTTC. The chain joins TRBV20-1 to TRBJ2-1; TRBD2 might be the D (6 bases). Trimming stripped 3 bases from V and 0 bases from J, with 15 bases between. The CDR3 contains 16 residues. Germline V gene data show CDR1 as DFQATT and CDR2 as SNEGSKA (reference sequence).

This sequence joins TRBV7-9 and TRBJ1-1; 7 bases align to TRBD1. CDR3 size: 15 residues. CDR1 and CDR2 (germline): SEHNR, FQNEAQ (reference sequence). Losses at the gene ends were 4 bases for V and 3 bases for J; bases not matched to a gene: 8. The CDR3 DNA reads TGTGCCAGCAGCTCTGGCGACAGGGTAGACACTGAAGCTTTCTTT. Translation gives CASSSGDRVDTEAFF.

The chain is built from TRBV21-1 and TRBJ2-3; the table's D call, TRBD1, has no DNA check behind it. TRBV21-1 is marked as a pseudogene. The CDR3 spans 14 residues. CDR3: CASSRGGARSSQYF. CDR3 bases: TGTGCCAGCAGCAGGGGGGGCGCTCGGTCCTCGCAGTATTTT.

This clonotype was seen a few times. The chain carries TRBV20-1 and TRBJ2-1; the D is unclear. The ends were cut back, 2 bases at V and 2 bases at J, with 13 bases in the middle. The CDR3 has 15 residues. The germline V gene encodes CDR1 DFQATT and CDR2 SNEGSKA (reference sequence). The CDR3 coding sequence is TGCAGTGCTAGAATCCCCTTGCTCGCCTACAATGAGCAGTTCTTC. Translation gives CSARIPLLAYNEQFF.

This clonotype has just one count. The chain joins TRBV6-1 to TRBJ2-7; TRBD2 aligns across 8 bases. The CDR3 is 16 residues long. With V trimmed by 7 bases and J by 3 bases, 14 bases remained unmatched. Per the germline V gene, CDR1 is MNHNS and CDR2 is SASEGT. The CDR3 region has the DNA TGTGCCAGCACCCCCTTGCCTAGCGGGTTATTCTACGAGCAGTACTTC. It is translated as CASTPLPSGLFYEQYF.

The chain uses TRBV20-1 and TRBJ1-1; TRBD1 agrees at 12 bases. Germline CDR1 DFQATT, CDR2 SNEGSKA (reference sequence). V trimming: 3 bases; J trimming: 10 bases; junction bases outside the gene matches: 6. The CDR3 is 13 residues long. DNA of the CDR3: TGCAGTGCTAGTGGGACAGGGGGCGCAGGAGCTTTCTTT. Amino acid sequence: CSASGTGGAGAFF.

The V gene is TRBV7-9, the J gene TRBJ2-4; D unresolved. V lost 2 bases to trimming and J lost 1 base, with 6 bases between them. CDR1 is SEHNR and CDR2 is FQNEAQ in the germline V gene (reference sequence). The CDR3 covers 14 residues. The CDR3 loop reads CASSLTWAKNIQYF. CDR3 nucleotide sequence: TGTGCCAGCAGCTTAACCTGGGCCAAAAACATTCAGTACTTC. The full variable domain, completed using reference TRBV7-9 and TRBJ2-4, is DTGVSQNPRHKITKRGQNVTFRCDPISEHNRLYWYRQTLGQGPEFLTYFQNEAQLEKSRLLSDRFSAERPKGSFSTLEIQRTEQGDSAMYLCASSLTWAKNIQYFGAGTRLSVL.

Only a few counts were recorded for this clonotype. V is TRBV20-1 and J is TRBJ2-5, with 10 bases lining up with TRBD2. Germline V CDR1 and CDR2: DFQATT, SNEGSKA (reference sequence). The J segment lost 1 base and the V segment lost 3 bases, leaving 5 bases of the junction unmatched. The CDR3 runs to 15 residues. CDR3 bases: TGCAGTGCTAGGGACCAGCGGGGGGGCCAAGAGACCCAGTACTTC. Amino acids: CSARDQRGGQETQYF.

Ten or more counts support this clonotype. J is TRBJ1-1 and V is TRBV7-9; the match to TRBD1 covers 7 bases. Germline CDR1 and CDR2: SEHNR and FQNEAQ (reference sequence). This CDR3 has 16 amino acids. Germline trimming cut 1 base from V and 1 base from J; bases unmatched to any gene: 6. In nucleotides, the CDR3 is TGTGCCAGCAGCTTAGGAGGGGGCTTTACGAACACTGAAGCTTTCTTT. Protein: CASSLGGGFTNTEAFF.

The chain uses TRBV6-1 and TRBJ2-7; 10 nucleotides match TRBD1. Germline-derived CDR1 and CDR2 are MNHNS and SASEGT. With 6 bases clipped from V and 0 bases from J, the junction kept 11 bases outside the gene matches. This CDR3 comprises 17 residues. The CDR3 region is CASRVPGQGQLSYEQYF. For the CDR3, the DNA is TGTGCCAGCAGAGTTCCGGGACAGGGGCAACTCTCCTACGAGCAGTACTTC.